Sequencing of this T cell receptor (beta chain) was carried out in a study of blood T cells in healthy people across ages. General study results and limits: Roughly linearly, TCR beta diversity per million T cells fell as age increased.

This clonotype was observed many times. Its antigen is not identified. Between the trimmed V and J ends, which lost 6 bases and 2 bases, there was a span of 20 bases. Germline CDR1 DFQATT, CDR2 SNEGSKA (reference sequence). This CDR3 is built from 17 residues. The authors ran a second PCR of 7 to 11 cycles using a sample-barcoded 5' primer and a J-beta primer mix. TCRdb re-called the 5' RACE reads through MiXCR, storing one row per CDR3 protein. The table has about 650,000 distinct CDR3 sequences, around 32% seen once. Sequencing input: blood. The chain combines TRBV20-1 with TRBJ2-6, with D perhaps TRBD1 (6 bases). The TCR comes from a woman older than 75 in good health. CDR3 sequence: CSAQPHMGTTGANVLTF. DNA of the CDR3: TGCAGTGCCCAGCCTCATATGGGGACAACTGGGGCCAACGTCCTGACTTTC.